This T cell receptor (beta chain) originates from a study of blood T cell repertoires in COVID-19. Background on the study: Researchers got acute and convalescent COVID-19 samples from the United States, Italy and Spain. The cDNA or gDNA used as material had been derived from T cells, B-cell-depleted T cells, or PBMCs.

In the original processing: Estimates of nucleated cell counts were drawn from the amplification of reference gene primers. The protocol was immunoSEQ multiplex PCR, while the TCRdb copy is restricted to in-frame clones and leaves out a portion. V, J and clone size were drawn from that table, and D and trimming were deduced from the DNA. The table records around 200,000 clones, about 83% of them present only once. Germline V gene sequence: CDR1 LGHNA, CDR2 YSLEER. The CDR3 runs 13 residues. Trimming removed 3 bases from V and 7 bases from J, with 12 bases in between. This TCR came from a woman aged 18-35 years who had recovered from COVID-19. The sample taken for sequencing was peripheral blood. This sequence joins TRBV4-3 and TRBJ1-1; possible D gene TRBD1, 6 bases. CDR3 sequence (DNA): TGCGCCAGCAGCCAGTTACAGGGAGATGAAGCTTTCTTT. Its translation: CASSQLQGDEAFF.